The sequence of this T cell receptor (beta chain) was determined in a study of cytomegalovirus exposure and HLA in healthy donors. PCR used 60 Vbeta primers and 13 Jbeta primers. Some clones are missing from TCRdb's copy, which holds only in-frame ones; the method was immunoSEQ multiplex PCR. This repertoire comprises 90,000 to 150,000 clones; its ten largest clones make up 3% to 4.5%. Study-level findings and limits: An ancestry cluster, one associated with Asian ancestry, reportedly showed fewer N-insertions than the approximately 720-donor mean in a later analysis. It was reported that the classifier diagnosed cytomegalovirus status with high specificity and sensitivity in both the original and validation cohorts.

Healthy donors of bone marrow made up the group. As for this clone: Its antigen is still unknown.

This receptor was obtained from a young man in good health and CMV-seronegative. Sequencing was performed on PBMCs.

The CDR3 sequence: CASRQTSYEQYF. The CDR3 DNA follows: TGTGCCAGCAGACAGACCTCCTACGAGCAGTACTTC. The rearrangement uses TRBV6-5 and TRBJ2-7; D remains unclear. The CDR3 is 12 residues long. Trimming took off 6 bases at V and 0 bases at J, with 6 bases between the two ends. CDR1 is MNHEY, CDR2 SVGAGI, per germline.